Sequencing of this T cell receptor (beta chain) was carried out in a study of blood T cells in healthy people across ages. A second PCR of about 7 to 12 cycles used a sample-barcoded 5' primer and a J-beta primer mix. MiXCR was run by TCRdb on the 5' RACE reads, yielding one entry per CDR3 protein. Among over 950,000 distinct CDR3 sequences listed, 35% to 40% were seen once. The CDR3 is 13 amino acids. The V and J ends lost 3 bases and 8 bases, in that order; junction bases with no gene match: 4. The V gene's germline CDR1 is KGHDR and CDR2 SFDVKD. This sequence originates from a man aged 18 to 29 in good health. V gene TRBV24-1 combines with J gene TRBJ1-2, with TRBD1 matching 8 bases. Sequenced material: blood. The CDR3 nucleotides are TGTGCCACCAGTGATCGGGCAGGGGGCGGCTACACCTTC. Amino acid sequence: CATSDRAGGGYTF.